The 7 T cell receptor beta chains presented below share a single source sample, sequenced in a study of cytomegalovirus exposure and HLA in healthy donors. 60 Vbeta and 13 Jbeta primers were used in PCR. Generated by immunoSEQ multiplex PCR, the TCRdb table keeps only in-frame clones and is missing some. The sample records around 140,000 clones, approximately 79% being singletons. Sequencing input: PBMCs. The receptors were sampled from a male donor in good health and CMV-seronegative.

For this clone: The junction departs from germline at one end; a sequencing error may be responsible. This chain uses TRBV6-1 with TRBJ2-5, with D perhaps TRBD2 (6 bases). CDR3 length equals 13 residues. Germline V CDR1 and CDR2: MNHNS, SASEGT. This chain's CDR3 is CVSTQRGSETQYF. CDR3 coding DNA: TGTGTCAGCACCCAACGGGGGTCAGAGACCCAGTACTTC.

The chain has TRBV2 and TRBJ1-6; tentatively, D is TRBD1 (5 bases). Germline lookup yields CDR1 SNHLY and CDR2 FYNNEI. This CDR3 has 13 residues. The V and J ends lost 7 bases and 6 bases respectively, with 10 bases between them. CDR3 protein: CASIRQLNSPLHF. The CDR3 region has the DNA TGTGCCAGCATACGACAGCTTAATTCACCCCTCCACTTT.

This clone has just a few counts. This chain links TRBV6-1 with TRBJ1-1, with 10 bases aligning to TRBD1. The V and J ends lost 6 bases and 1 base, in that order; junction bases with no gene match: 2. Looked up from germline, CDR1 is MNHNS and CDR2 is SASEGT. The CDR3 spans 14 residues. The CDR3 nucleotides read TGTGCCAGCAGGACAGGGGGCCAGAACACTGAAGCTTTCTTT. It specifies CASRTGGQNTEAFF.

The count of this clone is one. This chain joins TRBV28 and TRBJ1-1; 10 nucleotides line up with TRBD1. Germline CDR1 is MDHEN and CDR2 is SYDVKM. With V trimmed by 6 bases and J by 5 bases, 6 bases remained unmatched. This CDR3 is built from 14 residues. The DNA for the CDR3 is TGTGCCAGCAGCCGGACAGGGGGGATAACTGAAGCTTTCTTT. Its protein is CASSRTGGITEAFF. The full variable domain, in which reference TRBV28 and TRBJ1-1 provide the parts outside the CDR3, is DVKVTQSSRYLVKRTGEKVFLECVQDMDHENMFWYRQDPGLGLRLIYFSYDVKMKEKGDIPEGYSVSREKKERFSLILESASTNQTSMYLCASSRTGGITEAFFGQGTRLTVV.

This clone was detected once. The chain recombines TRBV19 with TRBJ1-5, with TRBD1 as a possible D gene (5 bases). CDR1 is LNHDA and CDR2 is SQIVND in the germline V gene (reference sequence). CDR3 size: 13 residues. V lost 3 bases, J lost 5 bases, and 8 bases lay in between. The DNA of the CDR3 is TGTGCCAGTAGTATCATAGGGGATCAGCCCCAGCATTTT. Translated: CASSIIGDQPQHF.

The chain uses TRBV2 and TRBJ2-2; D ambiguous. This CDR3 has 15 residues. The V gene's germline CDR1 is SNHLY and CDR2 FYNNEI. Trimming took off 3 bases at V and 2 bases at J, with 10 bases between the two ends. CDR3 residues: CASSEETTNTGELFF. CDR3 bases: TGTGCCAGCAGTGAGGAGACGACTAACACCGGGGAGCTGTTTTTT.

This chain uses TRBV2 with TRBJ2-3; 12 positions agree with TRBD2. The junction had 6 bases not matched to a gene; V was cut back by 4 bases and J by 4 bases. Germline CDR1 reads SNHLY; CDR2 reads FYNNEI. The CDR3 sequence is 16 residues long. The CDR3 nucleotides are TGTGCCAGCAGTGGGACTAGCGGGGCGAAGGCAGATACGCAGTATTTT. It is translated as CASSGTSGAKADTQYF.